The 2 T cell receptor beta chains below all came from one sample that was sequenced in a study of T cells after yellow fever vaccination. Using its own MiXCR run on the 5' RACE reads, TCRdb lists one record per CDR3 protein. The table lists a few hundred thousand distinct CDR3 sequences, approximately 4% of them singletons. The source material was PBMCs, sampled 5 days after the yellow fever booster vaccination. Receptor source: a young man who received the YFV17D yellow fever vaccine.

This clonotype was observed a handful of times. The CDR3 region is CASSPQSRVPGELFF. CDR3 in DNA: TGTGCCAGCTCACCACAAAGCAGGGTCCCCGGGGAGCTGTTTTTT. This rearrangement joins TRBV18 to TRBJ2-2; weak D call: TRBD1 (5 bases). The V end lost 1 base, the J end lost 6 bases, and 12 bases lay between the germline ends. There are 15 residues in the CDR3. Germline lookup yields CDR1 KGHSH and CDR2 LQKENI.

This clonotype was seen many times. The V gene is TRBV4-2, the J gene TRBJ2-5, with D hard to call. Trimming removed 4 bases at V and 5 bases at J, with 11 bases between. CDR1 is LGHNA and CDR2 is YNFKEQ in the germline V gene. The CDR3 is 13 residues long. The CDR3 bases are TGTGCCAGCAGCCTCAGTCCGGCGGAGACCCAGTACTTC. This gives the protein CASSLSPAETQYF.